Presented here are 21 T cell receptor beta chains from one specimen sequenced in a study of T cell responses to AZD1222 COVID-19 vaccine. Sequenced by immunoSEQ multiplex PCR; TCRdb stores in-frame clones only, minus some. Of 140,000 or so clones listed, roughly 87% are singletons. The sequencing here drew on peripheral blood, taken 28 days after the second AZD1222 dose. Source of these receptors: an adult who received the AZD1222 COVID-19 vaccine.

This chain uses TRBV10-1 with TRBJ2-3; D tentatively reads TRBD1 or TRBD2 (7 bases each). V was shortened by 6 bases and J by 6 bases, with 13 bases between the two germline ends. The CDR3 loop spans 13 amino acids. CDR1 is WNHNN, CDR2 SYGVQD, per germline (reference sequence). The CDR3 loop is CASSLQGGDTQYF. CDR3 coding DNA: TGCGCCAGCAGCCTTCAGGGGGGGGATACGCAGTATTTT.

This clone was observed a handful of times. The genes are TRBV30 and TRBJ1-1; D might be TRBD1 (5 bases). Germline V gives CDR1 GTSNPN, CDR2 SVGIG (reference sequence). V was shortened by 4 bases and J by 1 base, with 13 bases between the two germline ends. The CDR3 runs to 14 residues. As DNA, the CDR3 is TGTGCCTGGACTGCGGGACTCAAGAACACTGAAGCTTTCTTT. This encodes CAWTAGLKNTEAFF.

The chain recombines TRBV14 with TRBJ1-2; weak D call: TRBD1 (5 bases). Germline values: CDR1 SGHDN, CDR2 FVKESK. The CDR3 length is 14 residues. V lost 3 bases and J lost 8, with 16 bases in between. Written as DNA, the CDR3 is TGTGCCAGCAGCCACCCCATCGGGCAGGGAGGCTACACCTTC. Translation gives CASSHPIGQGGYTF.

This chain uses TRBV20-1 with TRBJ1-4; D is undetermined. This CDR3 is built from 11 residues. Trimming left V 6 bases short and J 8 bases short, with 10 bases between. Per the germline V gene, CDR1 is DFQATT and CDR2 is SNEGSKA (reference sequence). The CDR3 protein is CSAEEEEKLFF. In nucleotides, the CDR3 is TGCAGTGCGGAAGAGGAGGAAAAACTGTTTTTT.

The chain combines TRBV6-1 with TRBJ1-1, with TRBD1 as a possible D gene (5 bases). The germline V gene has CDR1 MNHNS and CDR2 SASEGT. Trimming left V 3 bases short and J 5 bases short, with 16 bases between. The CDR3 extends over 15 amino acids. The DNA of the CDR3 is TGTGCCAGCAGTGAGGGGGGGACGGTTGTGACTGAAGCTTTCTTT. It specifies CASSEGGTVVTEAFF.

CDR3: CASSERLDHANTGELFF. DNA of the CDR3: TGCGCCAGCAGTGAAAGGCTAGACCACGCGAACACCGGGGAGCTGTTTTTT. The rearrangement links TRBV10-1 to TRBJ2-2, with D unresolved. CDR3 length: 17 amino acids. Germline V gene sequence: CDR1 WNHNN, CDR2 SYGVQD (reference sequence). Deletions cut 3 bases from V and 0 bases from J, with 14 bases between.

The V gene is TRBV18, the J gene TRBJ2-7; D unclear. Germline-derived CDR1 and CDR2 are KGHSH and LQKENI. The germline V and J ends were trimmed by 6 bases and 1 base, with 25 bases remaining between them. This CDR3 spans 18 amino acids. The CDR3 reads CASSPRAINWAASYEQYF. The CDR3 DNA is TGTGCCAGCTCCCCTCGCGCGATCAACTGGGCAGCATCCTACGAGCAGTACTTC.

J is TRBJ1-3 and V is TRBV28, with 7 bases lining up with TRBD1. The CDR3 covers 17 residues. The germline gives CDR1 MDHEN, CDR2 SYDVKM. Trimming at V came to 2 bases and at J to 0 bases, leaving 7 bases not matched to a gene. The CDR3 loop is CASSLSGQDTSGNTIYF. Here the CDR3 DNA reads TGTGCCAGCAGTTTAAGTGGACAGGACACCTCTGGAAACACCATATATTTT.

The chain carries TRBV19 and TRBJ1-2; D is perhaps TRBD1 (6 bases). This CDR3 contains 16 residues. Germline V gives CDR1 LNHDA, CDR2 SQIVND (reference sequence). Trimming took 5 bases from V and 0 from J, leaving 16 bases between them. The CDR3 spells CASSPGHGTANYGYTF. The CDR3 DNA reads TGTGCCAGTAGTCCGGGACACGGGACTGCTAACTATGGCTACACCTTC.

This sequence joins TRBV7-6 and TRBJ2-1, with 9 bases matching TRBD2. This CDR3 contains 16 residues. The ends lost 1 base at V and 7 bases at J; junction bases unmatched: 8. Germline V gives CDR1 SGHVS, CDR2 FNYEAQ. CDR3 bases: TGTGCCAGCAGCTTAGAGGGTCTAGCGGGAAGGAATGAGCAGTTCTTC. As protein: CASSLEGLAGRNEQFF. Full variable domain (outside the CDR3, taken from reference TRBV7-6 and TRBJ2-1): GAGVSQSPRYKVTKRGQDVALRCDPISGHVSLYWYRQALGQGPEFLTYFNYEAQQDKSGLPNDRFSAERPEGSISTLTIQRTEQRDSAMYRCASSLEGLAGRNEQFFGPGTRLTVL.

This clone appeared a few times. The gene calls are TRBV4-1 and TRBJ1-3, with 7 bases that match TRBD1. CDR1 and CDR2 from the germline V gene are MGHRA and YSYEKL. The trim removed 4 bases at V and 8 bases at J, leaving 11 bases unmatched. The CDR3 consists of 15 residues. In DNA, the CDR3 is TGCGCCAGCAGCCGCGGGACAGCTCAGGCGGACACCATATATTTT. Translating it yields CASSRGTAQADTIYF.

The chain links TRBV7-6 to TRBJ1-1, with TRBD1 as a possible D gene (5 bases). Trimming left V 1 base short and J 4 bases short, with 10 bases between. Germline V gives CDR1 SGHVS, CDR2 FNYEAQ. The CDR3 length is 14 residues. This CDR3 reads CASSLGGLGTEAFF. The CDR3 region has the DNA TGTGCCAGCAGCTTAGGGGGCCTGGGCACTGAAGCTTTCTTT.

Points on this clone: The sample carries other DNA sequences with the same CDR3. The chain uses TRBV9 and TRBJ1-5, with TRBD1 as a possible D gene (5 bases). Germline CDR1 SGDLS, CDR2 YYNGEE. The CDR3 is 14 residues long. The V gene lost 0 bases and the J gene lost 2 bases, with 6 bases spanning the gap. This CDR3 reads CASSVGGGNQPQHF. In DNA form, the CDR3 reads TGTGCCAGCAGCGTAGGAGGGGGCAATCAGCCCCAGCATTTT. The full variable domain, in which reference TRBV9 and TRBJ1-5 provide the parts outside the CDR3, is DSGVTQTPKHLITATGQRVTLRCSPRSGDLSVYWYQQSLDQGLQFLIQYYNGEERAKGNILERFSAQQFPDLHSELNLSSLELGDSALYFCASSVGGGNQPQHFGDGTRLSIL.

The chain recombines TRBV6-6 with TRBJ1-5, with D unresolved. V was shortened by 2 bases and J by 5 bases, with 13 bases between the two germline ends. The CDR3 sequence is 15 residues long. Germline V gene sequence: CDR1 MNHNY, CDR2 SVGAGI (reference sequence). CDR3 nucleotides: TGTGCCAGCAGTTACCGGGCCCCTGGGGATCAGCCCCAGCATTTT. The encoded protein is CASSYRAPGDQPQHF.

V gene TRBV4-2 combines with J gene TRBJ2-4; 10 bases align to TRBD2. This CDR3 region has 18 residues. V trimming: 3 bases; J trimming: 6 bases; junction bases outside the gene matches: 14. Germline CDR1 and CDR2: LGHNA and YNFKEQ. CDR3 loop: CASSHGLAGEIARNIQYF. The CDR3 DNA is TGTGCCAGCAGCCACGGGCTAGCGGGGGAGATAGCAAGAAACATTCAGTACTTC.

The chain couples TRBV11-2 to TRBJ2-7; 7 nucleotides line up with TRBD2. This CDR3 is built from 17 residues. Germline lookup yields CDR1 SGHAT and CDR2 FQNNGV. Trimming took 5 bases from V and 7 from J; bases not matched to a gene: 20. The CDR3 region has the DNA TGTGCCAGCAGCCCCCTGGTGAGGGAGGGCCTAACTGGTGAGCAGTACTTC. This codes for CASSPLVREGLTGEQYF.

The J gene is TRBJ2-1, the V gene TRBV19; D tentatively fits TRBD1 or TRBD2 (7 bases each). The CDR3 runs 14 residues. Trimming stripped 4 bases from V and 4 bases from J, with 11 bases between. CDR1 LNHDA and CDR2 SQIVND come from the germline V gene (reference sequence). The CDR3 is CASSTGGVYNEQFF. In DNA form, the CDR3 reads TGTGCCAGTAGTACAGGGGGGGTTTACAATGAGCAGTTCTTC.

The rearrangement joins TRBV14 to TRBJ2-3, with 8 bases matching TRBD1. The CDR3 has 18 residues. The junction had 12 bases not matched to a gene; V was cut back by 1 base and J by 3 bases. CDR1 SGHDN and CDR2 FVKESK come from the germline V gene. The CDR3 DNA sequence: TGTGCCAGCAGCCAAGTCTCACCAGGGGGCGAGCGGACAGATACGCAGTATTTT. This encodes CASSQVSPGGERTDTQYF.

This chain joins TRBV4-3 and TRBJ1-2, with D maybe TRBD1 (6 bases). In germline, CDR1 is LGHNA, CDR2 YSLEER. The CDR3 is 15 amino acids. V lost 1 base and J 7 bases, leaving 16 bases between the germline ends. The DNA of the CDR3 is TGCGCCAGCAGCCAAGTTGGGGGGCGCTTTCGTGGCTACACCTTC. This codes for CASSQVGGRFRGYTF.

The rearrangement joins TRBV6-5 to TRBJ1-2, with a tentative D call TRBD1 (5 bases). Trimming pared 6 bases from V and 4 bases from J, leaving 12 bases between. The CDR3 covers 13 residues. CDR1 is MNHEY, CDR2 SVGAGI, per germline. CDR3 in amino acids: CASSQTVIYGYTF. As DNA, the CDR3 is TGTGCCAGCAGCCAGACAGTAATCTATGGCTACACCTTC.

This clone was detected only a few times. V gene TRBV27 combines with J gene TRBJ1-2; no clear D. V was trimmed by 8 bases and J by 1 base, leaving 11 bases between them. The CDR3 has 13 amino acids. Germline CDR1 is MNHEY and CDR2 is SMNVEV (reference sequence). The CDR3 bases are TGTGCCAGCCGAATGGGCATTAACTATGGCTACACCTTC. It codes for CASRMGINYGYTF.